These T cell receptor beta chains were read from a single sample in a study of cytomegalovirus exposure and HLA in healthy donors. Libraries were prepared by immunoSEQ multiplex PCR; TCRdb keeps only in-frame clonotypes and omits some of them. This sample has under 200,000 clones, with more than 65% found just once. Specimen: PBMCs. Receptors were obtained from a man between 45 and 60 years old in good health and CMV-seronegative. Each CDR3 is given with its conserved first and last residue. D genes are given only for firm matches. Size is stated for part of the rows, as once, few or many counts, or as a class when the clone is expanded.

>.|TRBJ2-7|.|TRBV7-9
CSSRESSYEQYF
TGTTCCAGCAGGGAGTCCTCCTACGAGCAGTACTTC
>.|TRBJ1-2|.|TRBV11-2
CASSLHRDGYTF
TGTGCCAGCAGCTTACACAGAGATGGCTACACCTTC
>.|TRBJ2-2|.|TRBV6-5
CASKGVDTGELFF
TGTGCCAGCAAAGGGGTCGACACCGGGGAGCTGTTTTTT
>.|TRBJ2-7|.|TRBV11-2
CASSLAGFGEQYF
TGTGCCAGCAGCTTAGCGGGGTTTGGCGAGCAGTACTTC
>TRBD1|TRBJ1-4|.|TRBV5-1
CASSLQGAGEKLFF
TGCGCCAGCAGCTTACAGGGGGCAGGGGAAAAACTGTTTTTT
>.|TRBJ1-2|.|TRBV15
CATSAGNYGYTF
TGTGCCACCAGCGCAGGGAACTATGGCTACACCTTC
>.|TRBJ2-3|.|TRBV7-2
CASSRQADTQYF
TGTGCCAGCAGCCGGCAGGCAGATACGCAGTATTTT
>.|TRBJ2-5|once|TRBV7-2
CASSSVWGPETQYF
TGTGCCAGCAGCTCCGTCTGGGGGCCAGAGACCCAGTACTTC
>.|TRBJ2-7|.|TRBV6-5
CASRHHEQYF
TGTGCCAGCAGACACCACGAGCAGTACTTC
>.|TRBJ1-4|.|TRBV4-2
CASSPKPGVGEKLFF
TGTGCCAGCAGCCCGAAACCGGGGGTCGGTGAAAAACTGTTTTTT
>.|TRBJ2-5|few|TRBV19
CASSNGRNQETQYF
TGTGCCAGTAGTAACGGCAGGAACCAAGAGACCCAGTACTTC
>.|TRBJ1-6|few|TRBV4-3
CASSQDVLMLNSPLHF
TGCGCCAGCAGCCAAGATGTTCTTATGTTAAATTCACCCCTCCACTTT
>.|TRBJ1-5|.|TRBV5-8
CASRLDSFLRQPQHF
TGTGCCAGCAGGCTGGACAGTTTTCTGCGTCAGCCCCAGCATTTT
>.|TRBJ2-6|once|TRBV4-1
CASSFGAGAGVGANVLTF
TGCGCCAGCAGCTTTGGGGCAGGGGCTGGGGTTGGGGCCAACGTCCTGACTTTC
>TRBD2|TRBJ2-1|.|TRBV19
CASRSGGIAYEQFF
TGTGCCAGTAGGTCGGGGGGGATCGCGTATGAGCAGTTCTTC
>.|TRBJ1-1|.|TRBV5-1
CASIGGTEAFF
TGCGCCAGCATAGGGGGCACTGAAGCTTTCTTT
>.|TRBJ1-3|.|TRBV4-1
CASSQGGAGNTIYF
TGCGCCAGCAGCCAAGGGGGAGCTGGAAACACCATATATTTT
>.|TRBJ2-5|.|TRBV7-2
CASSLDTGVKTQYF
TGTGCCAGCAGCTTAGATACGGGGGTAAAGACCCAGTACTTC
>.|TRBJ1-1|.|TRBV7-9
CASSFPGQVTEAFF
TGTGCCAGCAGCTTTCCGGGACAAGTGACTGAAGCTTTCTTT
>TRBD2|TRBJ2-1|.|TRBV9
CASSVASGGAWLFF
TGTGCCAGCAGCGTAGCCAGCGGGGGGGCCTGGCTGTTCTTC
>.|TRBJ2-7|once|TRBV2
CASSGFGVSYEQYF
TGTGCCAGCAGTGGATTCGGGGTGTCCTACGAGCAGTACTTC
>.|TRBJ2-7|.|TRBV27
CASQPDAAYEQYF
TGTGCCAGCCAACCAGATGCCGCCTACGAGCAGTACTTC
>TRBD2|TRBJ2-2|.|TRBV7-9
CASTLSSGANTGKLFF
TGTGCCAGCACCCTAAGTAGCGGGGCGAACACCGGGAAGCTGTTTTTT
>TRBD2|TRBJ2-1|.|TRBV19
CASSILAGGNEQFF
TGTGCCAGTAGTATTCTAGCGGGGGGCAATGAGCAGTTCTTC
>.|TRBJ1-5|.|TRBV5-1
CASSLEGGSNQPQHF
TGCGCCAGCAGCTTGGAGGGAGGGAGCAATCAGCCCCAGCATTTT
>.|TRBJ2-5|.|TRBV5-4
CASSLESRSGGTQYF
TGTGCCAGCAGCTTAGAAAGCCGATCCGGTGGGACCCAGTACTTC